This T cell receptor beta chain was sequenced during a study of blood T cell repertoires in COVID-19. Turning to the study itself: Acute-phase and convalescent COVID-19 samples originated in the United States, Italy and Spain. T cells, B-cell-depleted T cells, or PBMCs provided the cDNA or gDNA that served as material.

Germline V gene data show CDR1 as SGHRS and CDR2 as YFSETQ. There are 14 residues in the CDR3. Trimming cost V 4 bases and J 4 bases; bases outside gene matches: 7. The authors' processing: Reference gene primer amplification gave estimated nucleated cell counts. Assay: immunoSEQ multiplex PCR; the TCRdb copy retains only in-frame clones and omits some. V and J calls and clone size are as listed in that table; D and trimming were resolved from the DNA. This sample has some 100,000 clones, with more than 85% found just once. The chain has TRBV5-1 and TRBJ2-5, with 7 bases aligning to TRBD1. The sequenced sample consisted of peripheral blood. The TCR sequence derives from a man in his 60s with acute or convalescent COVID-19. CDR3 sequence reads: CASSPTGDGETQYF. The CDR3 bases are TGCGCCAGCAGCCCCACAGGGGACGGAGAGACCCAGTACTTC.